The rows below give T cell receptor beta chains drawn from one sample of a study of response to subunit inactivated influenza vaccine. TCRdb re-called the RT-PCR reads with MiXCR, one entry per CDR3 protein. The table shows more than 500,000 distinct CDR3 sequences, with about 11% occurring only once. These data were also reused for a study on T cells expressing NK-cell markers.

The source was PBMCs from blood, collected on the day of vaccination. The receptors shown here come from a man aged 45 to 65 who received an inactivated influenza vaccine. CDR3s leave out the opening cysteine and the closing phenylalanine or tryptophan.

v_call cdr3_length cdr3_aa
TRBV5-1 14 ASSEPGLARGVTQY
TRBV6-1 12 ASSEGSSRQPQH
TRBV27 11 ASQGERNTEAF
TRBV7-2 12 ASSFTRDSYGYT
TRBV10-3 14 AISESGGQMNTEAF
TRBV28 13 ASSLGAGTANEQY
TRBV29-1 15 SVAPPTTVGNTGELF
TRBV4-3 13 ASSQRLAPTDTQY
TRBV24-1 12 ATSDLTSTDTQY
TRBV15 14 ATSREAGNPINGYT
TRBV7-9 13 ASSAYPGLSETQY
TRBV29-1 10 SVRWHTGELF
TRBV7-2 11 ASSFRVGQPQH
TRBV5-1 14 ASSTRARRGTDTQY
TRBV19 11 ASSISRNTEAF
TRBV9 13 ASSAPGQGGSEAF
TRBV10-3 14 AIRGGGPSSYNEQF
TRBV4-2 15 ASSQESAGQVGETQY
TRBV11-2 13 ASSLGLADYNEQF
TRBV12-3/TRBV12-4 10 ASSGPAETQY
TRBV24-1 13 ATSDPGTSRNEQF
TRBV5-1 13 ASSLGSGAENEQF
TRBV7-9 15 ASSAVLGRKGFNEQF
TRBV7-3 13 ASTAGTGGTDTQY
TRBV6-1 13 ASTDPGGQVTEAF
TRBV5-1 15 ASSLVPFTSGQETQY
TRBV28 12 ASTGLAGAGELF
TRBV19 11 ASGQGINSPLH